The clone carrying this TCR beta chain occurred once. Its matching antigen is unknown. Documented treatment: 15 Gy SBRT to primary tumor, nephrectomy 4 weeks later. The data belong to a study of radiation and T cells in renal cell carcinoma. Germline V gene sequence: CDR1 LNHDA, CDR2 SQIVND (reference sequence). The trim removed 1 base at V and 13 bases at J, leaving 15 bases unmatched. This CDR3 comprises 16 residues. Findings and caveats of the study: Irradiated tumors had higher TCR clonality than control tumors.

Some clones are missing from TCRdb's copy, which holds only in-frame ones; the method was immunoSEQ multiplex PCR. In the table there are about 9,600 clones, 63% of which are singletons. The origin of this receptor is a woman between 50 and 59 years old with renal cell carcinoma. This specimen consisted of tumor tissue, obtained from a patient whose treatment included radiotherapy and nephrectomy. The chain uses TRBV19 and TRBJ2-1; 8 bases agree with TRBD1. The CDR3 DNA sequence: TGTGCCAGTAGTATAGGTCCAGGGGGCGCAGGTTACGACCAGTTCTTC. The encoded protein is CASSIGPGGAGYDQFF.